The clone carrying this TCR beta chain was seen more than once but under ten times. This sample is part of a study of response to subunit inactivated influenza vaccine. CDR3 length: 14 residues. V lost 6 bases, J lost 6 bases, and 6 bases stayed unmatched. TCRdb itself ran the RT-PCR reads through MiXCR, one entry per CDR3 protein. The sample shows 550,000 to 650,000 distinct CDR3 sequences, about 11% of them seen only once. The chain links TRBV12-3 or TRBV12-4 to TRBJ2-1, with TRBD1 matching 9 bases. This TCR came from a man aged 45 to 65 who received an inactivated influenza vaccine. Material: PBMCs from blood, obtained on the day of vaccination. The CDR3 here is CASSPRQGGNEQFF. CDR3 DNA: TGTGCCAGCAGCCCACGACAGGGGGGCAATGAGCAGTTCTTC.